Here is one T cell receptor beta chain with its context. The germline CDR1 and CDR2 sequences are MDHEN and SYDVKM. The CDR3 has 15 residues. Trimming took 7 bases from V and 6 from J; bases not matched to a gene: 11. Described time point: blood 4 weeks post-SBRT, at nephrectomy. Described treatment: 15 Gy SBRT to primary tumor, nephrectomy 4 weeks later. The data are from a study of radiation and T cells in renal cell carcinoma. The repertoire was sequenced with immunoSEQ multiplex PCR; TCRdb's copy has only in-frame clones and lacks some. The table lists 150,000 to 200,000 clones, approximately 90% of them singletons.

The source is a woman in her forties or fifties with renal cell carcinoma. Material: blood, obtained from a patient whose treatment included radiotherapy and nephrectomy. The V call is TRBV28, the J call TRBJ1-4; 7 bases agree with TRBD1. This CDR3 reads CASTDSGQSYEKLFF. CDR3 sequence (DNA): TGTGCCAGCACCGATTCGGGACAGTCTTATGAAAAACTGTTTTTT.